The 8 T cell receptor beta chains below come from one sample, sequenced in a study of breast tumors, draining lymph nodes, adjacent tissues. The lymph nodes were axillary draining lymph nodes from breast cancer patients. One entry per CDR3 protein results from TCRdb running MiXCR on the multiplex PCR reads. The table includes roughly 220,000 distinct CDR3 sequences, less than 45% detected once. Sequencing input: axillary lymph node tissue. These receptors all come from a female donor with breast cancer. Some clones in this sample may be carry-over from other donors' samples.

Concerning this clonotype: Mismatch with germline at one junction end may stem from a read error. The rearrangement joins TRBV20-1 to TRBJ2-7; unclear D gene. CDR1 is DFQATT and CDR2 is SNEGSKA in the germline V gene (reference sequence). This CDR3 region has 14 residues. The CDR3 is CSARDPRFAYGQYF. CDR3 coding DNA: TGCAGTGCTAGAGATCCTCGATTCGCCTACGGGCAGTACTTC.

Points on this clonotype: The junction departs from germline at one end; a sequencing error may be responsible. This sequence joins TRBV7-2 and TRBJ2-1, with TRBD2 identical over 14 bases. Per germline, CDR1 SGHTA and CDR2 FQGNSA. This CDR3 is 19 amino acids long. The CDR3 region has the DNA TGTACCAGCAGCGCATCCTCAGGTTCGACTAGCGGGAGGGCCCCTGAGCAGCTCTTC. Encoded protein: CTSSASSGSTSGRAPEQLF.

Details on this clonotype: A much larger clone sits a single nucleotide away, making a read error possible. The genes are TRBV13 and TRBJ2-7, with unresolved D. Trimming pared 6 bases from V and 2 bases from J, leaving 17 bases between. The CDR3 is made up of 15 amino acids. From germline, CDR1 is PRHDT and CDR2 FYEKMQ (reference sequence). The CDR3 loop is CASSPPGKGTYEQYF. CDR3 DNA: TGTGCCAGCAGTCCCCCGGGCAAGGGCACCTACGAGCAGTACTTC.

The genes are TRBV12-3 or TRBV12-4 and TRBJ1-1; D remains unclear. V was cut by 3 bases and J by 6 bases, with 8 bases left in between. The CDR3 spans 12 residues. CDR3 loop: CASSFVGSEAFF. The CDR3 nucleotides are TGTGCCAGCAGTTTTGTGGGTTCTGAAGCTTTCTTT.

This clonotype has ten or more counts. J is TRBJ2-1 and V is TRBV4-1, with 8 positions matching TRBD1. CDR1 and CDR2 from the germline V gene are MGHRA and YSYEKL. J gave up 2 bases and V 1 base, and 1 base lay outside the gene matches. The length of the CDR3 is 15 residues. This CDR3 reads CASSQGGQAYNEQFF. The CDR3, as DNA: TGCGCCAGCAGCCAAGGGGGACAGGCCTACAATGAGCAGTTCTTC.

Ten or more counts support this clonotype. V usage is TRBV5-6 and J usage is TRBJ1-2; maybe TRBD1 (6 bases). CDR3 length: 16 amino acids. V was pared by 4 bases and J by 5 bases, with 21 bases between. Germline V gene data show CDR1 as SGHDT and CDR2 as YYEEEE. CDR3 amino acids: CASSLGRNRAQYGYTF. CDR3 nucleotides: TGTGCCAGCAGCCTTGGACGAAACAGGGCGCAGTATGGCTACACCTTC.

The sample holds a few counts of this clonotype. The gene calls are TRBV28 and TRBJ2-5; tentatively, D is TRBD1 or TRBD2 (6 bases each). CDR1 and CDR2 (germline): MDHEN, SYDVKM. There are 16 residues in the CDR3. Trimming took off 3 bases at V and 0 bases at J, with 14 bases between the two ends. CDR3 DNA sequence: TGTGCCAGCAGTTTCGGAATAGGGGGGTACCAAGAGACCCAGTACTTC. Its translation: CASSFGIGGYQETQYF.

This clonotype was counted many times. V usage is TRBV9 and J usage is TRBJ2-7; possibly TRBD1 for D (5 bases). Deletions cut 0 bases from V and 5 bases from J, with 15 bases between. This CDR3 spans 15 amino acids. The germline V gene encodes CDR1 SGDLS and CDR2 YYNGEE. The CDR3 sequence: CASSVGPGLDNEQYF. The DNA for the CDR3 is TGTGCCAGCAGCGTAGGCCCAGGATTGGACAACGAGCAGTACTTC.